The sequence of this T cell receptor (beta chain) was determined in a study of blood T cell repertoires in COVID-19. About the study: PBMCs, B-cell-depleted T cells, or T cells were the source of the cDNA or gDNA that made up the material.

This clone was detected only once. Per the original data handling: Reference gene primer amplification gave estimated nucleated cell counts. Produced via immunoSEQ multiplex PCR; TCRdb's table is partial and in-frame only. D and trimming were read from the DNA, whereas the V and J calls and clone size are those reported in that table. Altogether about 74,000 clones are present, more than 75% being singletons, with the ten largest covering roughly a sixth. This clonotype originated in a human donor in a cohort sampled during active COVID-19. Sequencing input: peripheral blood.

Here the CDR3 reads CASHGQGSYEQYF. The CDR3 nucleotides read TGTGCCAGCCACGGACAGGGCTCCTACGAGCAGTACTTC. The chain combines TRBV25-1 with TRBJ2-7; 8 bases line up with TRBD1. The germline CDR1 and CDR2 sequences are MGHDK and SYGVNS. This CDR3 comprises 13 residues. V gave up 8 bases and J gave up 0 bases; unmatched junction bases: 3.